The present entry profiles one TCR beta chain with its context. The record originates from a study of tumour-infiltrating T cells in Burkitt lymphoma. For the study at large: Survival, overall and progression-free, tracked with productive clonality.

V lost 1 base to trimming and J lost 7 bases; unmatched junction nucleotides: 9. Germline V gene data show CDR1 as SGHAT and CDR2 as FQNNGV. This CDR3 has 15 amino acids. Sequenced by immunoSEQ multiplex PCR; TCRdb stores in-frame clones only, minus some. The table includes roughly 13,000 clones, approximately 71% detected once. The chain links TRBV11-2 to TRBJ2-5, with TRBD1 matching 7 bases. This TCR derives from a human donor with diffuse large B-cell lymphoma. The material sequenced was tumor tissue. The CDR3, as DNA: TGTGCCAGCAGCTTAGTTGGGACACCAGGGGGGACCCAGTACTTC. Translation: CASSLVGTPGGTQYF. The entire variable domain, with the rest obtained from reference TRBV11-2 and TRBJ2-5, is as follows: EAGVAQSPRYKIIEKRQSVAFWCNPISGHATLYWYQQILGQGPKLLIQFQNNGVVDDSQLPKDRFSAERLKGVDSTLKIQPAKLEDSAVYLCASSLVGTPGGTQYFGPGTRLLVL.